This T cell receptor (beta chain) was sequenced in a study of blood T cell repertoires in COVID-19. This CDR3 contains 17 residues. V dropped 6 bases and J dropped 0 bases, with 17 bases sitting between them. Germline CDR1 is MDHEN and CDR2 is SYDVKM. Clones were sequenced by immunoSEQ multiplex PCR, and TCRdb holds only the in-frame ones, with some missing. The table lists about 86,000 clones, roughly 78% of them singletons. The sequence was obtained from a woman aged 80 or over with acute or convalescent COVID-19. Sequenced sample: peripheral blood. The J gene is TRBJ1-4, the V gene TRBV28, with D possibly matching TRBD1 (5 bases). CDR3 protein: CASSPTDIYSTNEKLFF. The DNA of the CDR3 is TGTGCCAGCAGCCCCACGGACATTTACTCAACTAATGAAAAACTGTTTTTT.